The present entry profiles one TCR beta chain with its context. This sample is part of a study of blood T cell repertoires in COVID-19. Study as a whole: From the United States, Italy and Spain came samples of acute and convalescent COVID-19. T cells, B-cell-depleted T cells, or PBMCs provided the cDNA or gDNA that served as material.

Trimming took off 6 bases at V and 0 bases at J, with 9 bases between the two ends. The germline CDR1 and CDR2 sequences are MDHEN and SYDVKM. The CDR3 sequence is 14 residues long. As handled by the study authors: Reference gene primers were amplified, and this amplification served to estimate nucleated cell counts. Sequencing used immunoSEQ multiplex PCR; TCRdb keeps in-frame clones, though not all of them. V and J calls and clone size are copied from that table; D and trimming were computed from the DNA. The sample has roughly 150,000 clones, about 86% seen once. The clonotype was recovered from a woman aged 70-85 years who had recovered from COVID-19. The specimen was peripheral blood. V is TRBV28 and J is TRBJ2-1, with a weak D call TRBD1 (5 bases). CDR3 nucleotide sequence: TGTGCCAGCAGAGACAGCTACTCCTACAATGAGCAGTTCTTC. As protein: CASRDSYSYNEQFF.